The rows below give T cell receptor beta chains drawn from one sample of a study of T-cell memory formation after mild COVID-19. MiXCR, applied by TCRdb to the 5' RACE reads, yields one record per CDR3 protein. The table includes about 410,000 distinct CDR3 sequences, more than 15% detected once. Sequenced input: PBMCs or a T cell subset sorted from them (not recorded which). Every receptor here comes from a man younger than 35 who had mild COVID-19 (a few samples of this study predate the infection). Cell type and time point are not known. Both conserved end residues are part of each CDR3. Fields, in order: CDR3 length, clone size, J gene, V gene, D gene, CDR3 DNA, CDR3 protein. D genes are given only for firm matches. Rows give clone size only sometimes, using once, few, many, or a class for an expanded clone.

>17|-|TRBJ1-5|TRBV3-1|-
TGTGCCAGCAGCCAAGATTCTGGGGGTGGTGGCAATCAGCCCCAGCATTTT
CASSQDSGGGGNQPQHF
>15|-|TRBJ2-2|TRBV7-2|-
TGTGCCAGCAGCCGTTGGACACCGAACACCGGGGAGCTGTTTTTT
CASSRWTPNTGELFF
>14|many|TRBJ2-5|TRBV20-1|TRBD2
TGCAGTGCAACAGGACTAGCGGACCAAGAGACCCAGTACTTC
CSATGLADQETQYF
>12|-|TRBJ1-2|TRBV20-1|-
TGCAGTGCTAGGGGGGGTAACTATGGCTACACCTTC
CSARGGNYGYTF
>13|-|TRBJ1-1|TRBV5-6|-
TGTGCCAGCAGCTTAGGACAGTCCTTTGAAGCTTTCTTT
CASSLGQSFEAFF
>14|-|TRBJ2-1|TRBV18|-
TGTGCCAGCTCACTCAATCAGCGGGCCAATGAGCAGTTCTTC
CASSLNQRANEQFF
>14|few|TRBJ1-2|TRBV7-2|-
TGTGCCAGCAGCTCCCGTAGAGGGGGTGGCGGCTACACCTTC
CASSSRRGGGGYTF
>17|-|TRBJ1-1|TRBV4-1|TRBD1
TGCGCCAGCAGCCAGTTCGTATCGGTACAGGGGGGGACTGAAGCTTTCTTT
CASSQFVSVQGGTEAFF
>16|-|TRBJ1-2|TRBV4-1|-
TGCGCCAGCAGTCGCGAGGGTGAGGGAGGCTACTATGGCTACACCTTC
CASSREGEGGYYGYTF
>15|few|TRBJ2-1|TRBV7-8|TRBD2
TGTGCCAGCAGTCAATCCGGGACTAGCGACAATGAGCAGTTCTTC
CASSQSGTSDNEQFF
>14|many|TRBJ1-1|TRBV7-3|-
TGTGCCAGCAGCTTGGGAGGACCCGGGACTGAAGCTTTCTTT
CASSLGGPGTEAFF
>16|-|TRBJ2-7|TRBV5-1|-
TGCGCCAGCAGCTTGGTCTCTCGGAGCTCCCCCTACGAGCAGTACTTC
CASSLVSRSSPYEQYF
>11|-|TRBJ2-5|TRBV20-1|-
TGCAGTGCTAGAGAGGCAGAGACCCAGTACTTC
CSAREAETQYF
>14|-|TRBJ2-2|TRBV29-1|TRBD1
TGCAGCGTTGAAGACCAGGGGGCGGACGGGGAGCTGTTTTTT
CSVEDQGADGELFF
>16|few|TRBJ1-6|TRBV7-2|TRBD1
TGTGCCAGCAGCCCGGGACAGGGAGAATATAATTCACCCCTCCACTTT
CASSPGQGEYNSPLHF
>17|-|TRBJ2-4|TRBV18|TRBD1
TGTGCCAGCTCACCCCCCGTGGTAAACCCGGACAGGAACATTCAGTACTTC
CASSPPVVNPDRNIQYF
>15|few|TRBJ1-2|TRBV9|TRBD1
TGTGCCAGCACTCCCTCCGGCGGGACAGATTATGGCTACACCTTC
CASTPSGGTDYGYTF
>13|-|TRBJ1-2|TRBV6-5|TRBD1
TGTGCCAGCAGTTACGGACAGGTCTATGGCTACACCTTC
CASSYGQVYGYTF
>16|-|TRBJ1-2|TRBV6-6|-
TGTGCCAGCAGTTACTACAGACCTAAGGGGGACTATGGCTACACCTTC
CASSYYRPKGDYGYTF
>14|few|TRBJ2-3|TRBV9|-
TGTGCCAGCAGCGGGACTCTCCCCGGAGATACGCAGTATTTT
CASSGTLPGDTQYF
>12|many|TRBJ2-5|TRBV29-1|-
TGCAGCGTTACACAGGGTCGGGAGACCCAGTACTTC
CSVTQGRETQYF
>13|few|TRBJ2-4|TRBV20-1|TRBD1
TGCAGTGCTAGCTCGGACAGGGGAAACATTCAGTACTTC
CSASSDRGNIQYF
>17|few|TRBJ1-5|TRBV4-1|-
TGCGCCAGCAGCCCCCGGCCGGAGATTGAGAGCAATCAGCCCCAGCATTTT
CASSPRPEIESNQPQHF
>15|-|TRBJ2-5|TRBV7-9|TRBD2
TGTGCCAGCAGCCACCTCTGGCGGGGGCAAGAGACCCAGTACTTC
CASSHLWRGQETQYF
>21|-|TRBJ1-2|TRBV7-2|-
TGTGCCAGCAGCTTAGCGCCATACAGCTCGAGTCGCGCGGGACGTAACTATGGCTACACCTTC
CASSLAPYSSSRAGRNYGYTF
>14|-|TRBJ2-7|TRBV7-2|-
TGTGCCAGCAGTTACGTGGGCGACTCCTACGAGCAGTACTTC
CASSYVGDSYEQYF
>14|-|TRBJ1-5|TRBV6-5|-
TGTGCCAGCAGTTACCAGGGGACTGGTCAGCCCCAGCATTTT
CASSYQGTGQPQHF
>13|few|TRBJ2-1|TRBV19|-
TGTGCCAGTAGGTTTCTGGGGAGGAATGAGCAGTTCTTC
CASRFLGRNEQFF